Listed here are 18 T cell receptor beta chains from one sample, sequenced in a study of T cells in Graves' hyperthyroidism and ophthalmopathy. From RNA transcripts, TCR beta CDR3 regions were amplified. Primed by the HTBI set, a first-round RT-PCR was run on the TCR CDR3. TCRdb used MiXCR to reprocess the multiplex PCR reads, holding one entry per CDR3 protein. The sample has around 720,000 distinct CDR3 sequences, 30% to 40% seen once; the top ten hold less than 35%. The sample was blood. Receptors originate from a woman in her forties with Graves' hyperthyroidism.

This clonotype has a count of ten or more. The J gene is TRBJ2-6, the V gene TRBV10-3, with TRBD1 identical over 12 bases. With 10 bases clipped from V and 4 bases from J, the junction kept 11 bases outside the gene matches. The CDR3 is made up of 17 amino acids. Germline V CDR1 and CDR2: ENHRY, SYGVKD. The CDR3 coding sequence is TGTGCCACCAGCGCGGGACAGGGGGCGCAGGGGGCCAACGTCCTGACTTTC. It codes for CATSAGQGAQGANVLTF.

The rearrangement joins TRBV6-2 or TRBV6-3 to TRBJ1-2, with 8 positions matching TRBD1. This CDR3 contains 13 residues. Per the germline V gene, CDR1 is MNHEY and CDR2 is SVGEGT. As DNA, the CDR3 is TGTTCACTCGGACAGGGAATTGCCTATGGCTACACCTTC. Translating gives CSLGQGIAYGYTF.

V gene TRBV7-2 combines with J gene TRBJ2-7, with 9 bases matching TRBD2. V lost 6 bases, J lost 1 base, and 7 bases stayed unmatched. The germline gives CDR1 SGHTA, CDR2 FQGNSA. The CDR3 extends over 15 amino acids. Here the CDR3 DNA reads TGTGCCAGCAGGTCTATAGCGGGAGCATCCTACGAGCAGTACTTC. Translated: CASRSIAGASYEQYF.

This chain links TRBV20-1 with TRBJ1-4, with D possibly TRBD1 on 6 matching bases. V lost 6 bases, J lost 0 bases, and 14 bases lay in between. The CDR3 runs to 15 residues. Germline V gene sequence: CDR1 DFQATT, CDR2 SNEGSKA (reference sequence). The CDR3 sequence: CSARSRTATNEKLFF. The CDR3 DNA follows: TGCAGTGCCAGGTCCCGGACAGCAACTAATGAAAAACTGTTTTTT.

This CDR3 reads CASSPSQGLAGDQETQYF. For the CDR3, the DNA is TGTGCCAGCAGCCCCTCCCAGGGACTAGCGGGAGATCAAGAGACCCAGTACTTC. V is TRBV13 and J is TRBJ2-5; 14 bases map to TRBD2. The CDR3 runs 18 residues. Germline V CDR1 and CDR2: PRHDT, FYEKMQ (reference sequence). After removal of 5 bases from V and 2 bases from J, the junction contained 10 bases not matched to a gene.

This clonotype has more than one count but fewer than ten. This chain's CDR3 is CASSKSGTGGRDSNQPQHF. The CDR3 bases are TGTGCCAGCAGTAAATCCGGGACAGGGGGCCGGGATAGCAATCAGCCCCAGCATTTT. The J gene is TRBJ1-5, the V gene TRBV7-9, with TRBD1 matching over 12 bases. The CDR3 runs to 19 residues. With V trimmed by 6 bases and J by 0 bases, 12 bases remained unmatched. CDR1 SEHNR and CDR2 FQNEAQ come from the germline V gene (reference sequence).

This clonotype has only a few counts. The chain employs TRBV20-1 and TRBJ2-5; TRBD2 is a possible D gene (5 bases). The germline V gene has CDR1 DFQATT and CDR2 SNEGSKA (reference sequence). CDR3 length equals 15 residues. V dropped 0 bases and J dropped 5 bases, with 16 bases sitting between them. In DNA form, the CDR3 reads TGCAGTGCTAGAGATCCCGAGCGGAGACGGGAGACCCAGTACTTC. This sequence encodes CSARDPERRRETQYF.

CDR3 bases: TGTGCCAGCAGTCCCGAATCAGGTACAGACTCGAACACTGAAGCTTTCTTT. The encoded protein is CASSPESGTDSNTEAFF. The chain has TRBV11-2 and TRBJ1-1; D gene uncertain. This CDR3 is 17 amino acids long. The germline V and J ends were trimmed by 6 bases and 1 base, with 21 bases remaining between them. Germline V gene sequence: CDR1 SGHAT, CDR2 FQNNGV.

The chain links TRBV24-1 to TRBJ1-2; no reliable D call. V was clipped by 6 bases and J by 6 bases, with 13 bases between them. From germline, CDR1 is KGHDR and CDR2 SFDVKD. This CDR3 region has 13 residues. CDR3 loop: CATSLGDRDGYTF. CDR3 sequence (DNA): TGTGCCACCAGTCTCGGCGACCGGGATGGCTACACCTTC.

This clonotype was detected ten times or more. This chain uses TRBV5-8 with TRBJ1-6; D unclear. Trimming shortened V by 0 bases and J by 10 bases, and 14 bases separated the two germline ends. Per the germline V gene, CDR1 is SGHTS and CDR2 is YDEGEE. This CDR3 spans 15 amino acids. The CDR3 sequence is CASSLGGFRSSPLHF. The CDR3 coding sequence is TGTGCCAGCAGCTTGGGAGGGTTTAGGTCGTCACCCCTCCACTTT. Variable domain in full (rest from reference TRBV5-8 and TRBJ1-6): EAGVTQSPTHLIKTRGQQATLRCSPISGHTSVYWYQQALGLGLQFLLWYDEGEERNRGNFPPRFSGRQFPNYSSELNVNALELEDSALYLCASSLGGFRSSPLHFGNGTRLTVT.

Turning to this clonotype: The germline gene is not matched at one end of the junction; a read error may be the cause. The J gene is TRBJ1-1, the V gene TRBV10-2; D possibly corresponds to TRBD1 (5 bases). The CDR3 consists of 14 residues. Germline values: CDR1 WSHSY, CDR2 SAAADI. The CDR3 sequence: CASAEPGRATEAFF. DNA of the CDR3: TGTGCCAGCGCAGAGCCAGGGAGGGCCACTGAAGCTTTCTTT.

The CDR3 sequence is CASSLGDRGEQYF. CDR3 in DNA: TGTGCCAGCAGCTTGGGGGACAGGGGGGAGCAGTACTTC. This sequence joins TRBV5-5 and TRBJ2-7; 11 nucleotides line up with TRBD1. The germline CDR1 and CDR2 sequences are SGHKS and YYEKEE (reference sequence). This CDR3 comprises 13 residues. Trimming took 0 bases from V and 7 from J; bases not matched to a gene: 0.

The CDR3 bases are TGTGCCAGCAGGTGGACAGGAAGGACTGAAGCTTTCTTT. Translated, it gives CASRWTGRTEAFF. V usage is TRBV9 and J usage is TRBJ1-1; 7 nucleotides align to TRBD1. The germline gives CDR1 SGDLS, CDR2 YYNGEE. V gave up 5 bases and J gave up 5 bases; unmatched junction bases: 6. CDR3 size: 13 residues.

CDR3: CATSARGDGGELFF. CDR3 DNA: TGTGCCACCAGTGCTAGGGGTGACGGCGGGGAGCTGTTTTTT. The J gene is TRBJ2-2, the V gene TRBV24-1, with D maybe TRBD1 (5 bases). Germline V gives CDR1 KGHDR, CDR2 SFDVKD. Deletions cut 5 bases from V and 7 bases from J, with 13 bases between. The CDR3 sequence is 14 residues long.

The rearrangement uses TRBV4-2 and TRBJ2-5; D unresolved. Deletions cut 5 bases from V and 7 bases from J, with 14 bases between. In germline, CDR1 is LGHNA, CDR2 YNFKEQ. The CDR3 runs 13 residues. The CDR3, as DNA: TGTGCCAGCAGCTTGTTGGATACACGGACCCAGTACTTC. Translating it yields CASSLLDTRTQYF.

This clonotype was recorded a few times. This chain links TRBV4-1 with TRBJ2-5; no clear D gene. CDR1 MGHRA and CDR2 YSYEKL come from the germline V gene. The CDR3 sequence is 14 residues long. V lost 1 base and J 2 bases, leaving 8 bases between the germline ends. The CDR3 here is CASSQAQHQETQYF. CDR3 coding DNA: TGCGCCAGCAGCCAAGCACAGCATCAAGAGACCCAGTACTTC.

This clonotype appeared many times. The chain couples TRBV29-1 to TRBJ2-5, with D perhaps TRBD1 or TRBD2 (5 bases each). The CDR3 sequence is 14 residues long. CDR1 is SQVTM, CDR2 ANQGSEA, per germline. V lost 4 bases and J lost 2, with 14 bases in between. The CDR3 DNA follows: TGCAGCGTTGGGCTGGGACGGGGTCAAGAGACCCAGTACTTC. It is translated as CSVGLGRGQETQYF.

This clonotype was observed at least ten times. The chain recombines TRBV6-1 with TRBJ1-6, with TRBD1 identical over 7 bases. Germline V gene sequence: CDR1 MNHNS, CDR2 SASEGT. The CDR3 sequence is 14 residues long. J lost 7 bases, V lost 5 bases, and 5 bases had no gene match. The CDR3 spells CASSSGGDNSPLHF. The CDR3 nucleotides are TGTGCCAGCAGTTCAGGGGGTGACAATTCACCCCTCCACTTT.